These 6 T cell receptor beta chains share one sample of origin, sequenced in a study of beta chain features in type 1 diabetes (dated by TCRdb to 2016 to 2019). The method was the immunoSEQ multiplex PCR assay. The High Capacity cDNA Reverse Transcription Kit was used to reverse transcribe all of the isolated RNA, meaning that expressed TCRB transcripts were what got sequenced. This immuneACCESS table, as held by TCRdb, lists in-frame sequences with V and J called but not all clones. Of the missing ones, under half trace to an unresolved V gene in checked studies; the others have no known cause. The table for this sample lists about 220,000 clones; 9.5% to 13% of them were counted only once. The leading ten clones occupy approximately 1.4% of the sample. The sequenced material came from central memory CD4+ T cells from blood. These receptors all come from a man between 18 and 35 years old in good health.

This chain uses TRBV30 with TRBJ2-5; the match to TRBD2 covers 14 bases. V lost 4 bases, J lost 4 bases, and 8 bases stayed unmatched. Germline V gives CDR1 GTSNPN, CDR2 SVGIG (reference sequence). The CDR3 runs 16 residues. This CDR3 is CAWNVGLAGGRETQYF. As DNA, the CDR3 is TGTGCCTGGAACGTAGGACTAGCGGGAGGTCGAGAGACCCAGTACTTC.

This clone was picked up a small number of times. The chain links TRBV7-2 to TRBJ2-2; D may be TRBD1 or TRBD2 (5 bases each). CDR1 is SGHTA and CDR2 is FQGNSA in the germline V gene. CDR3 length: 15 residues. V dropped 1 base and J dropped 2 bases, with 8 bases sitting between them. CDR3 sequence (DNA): TGTGCCAGCAGCTTAGGAGGGGCAAACACCGGGGAGCTGTTTTTT. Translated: CASSLGGANTGELFF.

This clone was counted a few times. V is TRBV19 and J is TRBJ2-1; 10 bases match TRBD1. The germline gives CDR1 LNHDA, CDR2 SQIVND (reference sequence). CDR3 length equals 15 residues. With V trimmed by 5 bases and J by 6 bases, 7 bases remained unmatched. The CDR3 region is CASSPRTGGGNEQFF. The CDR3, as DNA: TGTGCCAGTAGTCCCAGGACAGGGGGTGGCAATGAGCAGTTCTTC.

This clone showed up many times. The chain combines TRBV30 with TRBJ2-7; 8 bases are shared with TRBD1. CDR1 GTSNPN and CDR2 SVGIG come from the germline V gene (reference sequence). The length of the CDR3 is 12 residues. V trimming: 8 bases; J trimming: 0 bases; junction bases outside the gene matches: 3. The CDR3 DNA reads TGTGCCCAGGACAGGGACTCCTACGAGCAGTACTTC. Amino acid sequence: CAQDRDSYEQYF. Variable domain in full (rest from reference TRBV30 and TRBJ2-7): SQTIHQWPATLVQPVGSPLSLECTVEGTSNPNLYWYRQAAGRGLQLLFYSVGIGQISSEVPQNLSASRPQDRQFILSSKKLLLSDSGFYLCAQDRDSYEQYFGPGTRLTVT.

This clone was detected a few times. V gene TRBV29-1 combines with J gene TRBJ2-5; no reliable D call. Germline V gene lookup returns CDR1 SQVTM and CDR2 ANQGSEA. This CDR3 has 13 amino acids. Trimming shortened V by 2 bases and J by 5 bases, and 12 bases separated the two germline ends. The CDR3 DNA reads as TGCAGCGTTGAACGCCCCGAAGGGGAGACCCAGTACTTC. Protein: CSVERPEGETQYF.

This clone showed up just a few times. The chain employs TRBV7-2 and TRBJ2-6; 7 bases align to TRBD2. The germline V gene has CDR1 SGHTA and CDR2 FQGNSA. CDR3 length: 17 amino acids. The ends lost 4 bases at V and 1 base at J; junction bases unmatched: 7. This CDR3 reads CASSSNSGLSGANVLTF. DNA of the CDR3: TGTGCCAGCAGCTCGAATAGCGGGCTGTCTGGGGCCAACGTCCTGACTTTC.